This TCR beta chain was documented in a study of T-cell reconstitution after alpha-beta-depleted transplantation in children. This sample's TCRbeta library carried unique molecular identifier barcodes. In TCRdb, the PCR reads were re-called with MiXCR into one record per CDR3 protein. The sample contains 550,000 to 600,000 distinct CDR3 sequences, 23% of which appear only once. The CDR3 contains 16 residues. The V gene's germline CDR1 is SGHRS and CDR2 YFSETQ. Trimming cost V 0 bases and J 4 bases, with 13 bases left between them. Study results and limitations: Recipient T cells and thymic progenitors that survived gave rise to the high TCRbeta diversity observed at day 60 in some patients.

This clonotype was seen at least ten times. Its specificity is unknown. The TCR originated in a boy in the first two years of life who had a stem cell transplant for acute myeloid leukemia, so the T cells may come from the graft donor. J is TRBJ2-2 and V is TRBV5-1; D gene uncertain. The specimen comprised PBMCs, mostly from graft donor cells, sampled 360 days after TCRalphabeta/CD19-depleted stem cell transplant. The CDR3 DNA is TGCGCCAGCAGCTTGGAGCCTCGTAGGTCCACCGGGGAGCTGTTTTTT. It codes for CASSLEPRRSTGELFF.